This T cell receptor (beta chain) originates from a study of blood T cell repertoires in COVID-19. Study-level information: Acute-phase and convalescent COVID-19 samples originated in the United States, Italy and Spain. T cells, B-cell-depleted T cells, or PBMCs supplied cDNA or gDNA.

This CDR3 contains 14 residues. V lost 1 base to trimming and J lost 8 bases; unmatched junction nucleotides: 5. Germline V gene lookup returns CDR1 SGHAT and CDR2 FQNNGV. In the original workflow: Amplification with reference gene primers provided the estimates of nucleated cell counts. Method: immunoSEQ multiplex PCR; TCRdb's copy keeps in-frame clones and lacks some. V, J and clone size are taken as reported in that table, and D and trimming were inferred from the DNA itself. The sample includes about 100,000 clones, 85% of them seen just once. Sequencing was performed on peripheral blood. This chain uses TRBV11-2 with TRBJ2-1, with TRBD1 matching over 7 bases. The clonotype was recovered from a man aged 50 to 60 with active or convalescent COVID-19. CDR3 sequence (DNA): TGTGCCAGCAGCTTAGTAGGTGACAGGGATGAGCAGTTCTTC. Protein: CASSLVGDRDEQFF.